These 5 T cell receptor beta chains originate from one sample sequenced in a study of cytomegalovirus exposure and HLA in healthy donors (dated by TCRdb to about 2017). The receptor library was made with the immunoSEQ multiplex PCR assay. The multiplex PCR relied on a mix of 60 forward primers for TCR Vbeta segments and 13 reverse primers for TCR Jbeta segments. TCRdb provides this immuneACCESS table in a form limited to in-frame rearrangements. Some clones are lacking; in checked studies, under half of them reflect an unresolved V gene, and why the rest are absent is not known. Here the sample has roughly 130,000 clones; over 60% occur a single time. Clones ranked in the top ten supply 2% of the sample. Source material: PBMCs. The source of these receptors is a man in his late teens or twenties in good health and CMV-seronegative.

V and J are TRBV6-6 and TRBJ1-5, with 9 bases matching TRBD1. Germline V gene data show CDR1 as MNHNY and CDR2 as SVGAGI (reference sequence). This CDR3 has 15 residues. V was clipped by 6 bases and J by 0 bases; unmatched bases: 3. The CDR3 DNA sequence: TGTGCCAGCAGGTCGGGACAGGGTAGCAATCAGCCCCAGCATTTT. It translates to CASRSGQGSNQPQHF.

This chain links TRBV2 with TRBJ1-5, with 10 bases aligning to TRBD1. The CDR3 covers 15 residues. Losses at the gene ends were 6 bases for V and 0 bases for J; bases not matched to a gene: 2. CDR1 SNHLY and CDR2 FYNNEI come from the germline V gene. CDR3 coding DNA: TGTGCCAGCAGAGACAGGGGGCTTAGCAATCAGCCCCAGCATTTT. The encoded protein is CASRDRGLSNQPQHF.

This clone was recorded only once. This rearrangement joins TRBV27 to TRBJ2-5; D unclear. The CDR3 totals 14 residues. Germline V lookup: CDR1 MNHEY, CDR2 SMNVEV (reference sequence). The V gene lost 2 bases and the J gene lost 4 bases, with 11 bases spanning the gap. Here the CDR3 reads CASSLIGGRETQYF. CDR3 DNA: TGTGCCAGCAGTTTAATCGGTGGTCGAGAGACCCAGTACTTC.

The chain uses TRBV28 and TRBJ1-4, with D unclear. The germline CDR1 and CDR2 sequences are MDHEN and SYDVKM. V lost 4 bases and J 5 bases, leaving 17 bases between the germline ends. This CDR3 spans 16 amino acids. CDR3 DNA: TGTGCCAGCAGTTCGTTCCAGACAAGTAAAAATGAAAAACTGTTTTTT. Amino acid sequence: CASSSFQTSKNEKLFF.

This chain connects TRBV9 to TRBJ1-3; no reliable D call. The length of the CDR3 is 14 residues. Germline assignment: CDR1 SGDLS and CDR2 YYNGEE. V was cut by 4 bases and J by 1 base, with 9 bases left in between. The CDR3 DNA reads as TGTGCCAGCAGCCGAACAAGTTCTGGAAACACCATATATTTT. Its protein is CASSRTSSGNTIYF. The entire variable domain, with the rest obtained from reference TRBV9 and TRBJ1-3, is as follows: DSGVTQTPKHLITATGQRVTLRCSPRSGDLSVYWYQQSLDQGLQFLIQYYNGEERAKGNILERFSAQQFPDLHSELNLSSLELGDSALYFCASSRTSSGNTIYFGEGSWLTVV.